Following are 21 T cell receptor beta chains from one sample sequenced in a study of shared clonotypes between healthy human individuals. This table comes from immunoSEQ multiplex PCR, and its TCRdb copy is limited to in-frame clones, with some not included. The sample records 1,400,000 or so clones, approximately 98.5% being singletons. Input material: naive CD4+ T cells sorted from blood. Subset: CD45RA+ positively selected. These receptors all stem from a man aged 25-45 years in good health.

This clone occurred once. CDR3 residues: CSVVDRRFTDTQYF. Here the CDR3 DNA reads TGCAGCGTCGTCGACCGGCGGTTCACAGATACGCAGTATTTT. The chain is built from TRBV29-1 and TRBJ2-3, with D unresolved. Trimming cost V 6 bases and J 2 bases, with 15 bases left between them. Germline values: CDR1 SQVTM, CDR2 ANQGSEA. This CDR3 spans 14 amino acids.

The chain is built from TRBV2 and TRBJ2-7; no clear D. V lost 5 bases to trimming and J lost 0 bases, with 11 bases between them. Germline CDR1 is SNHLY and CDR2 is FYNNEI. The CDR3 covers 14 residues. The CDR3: CASSIGRSSYEQYF. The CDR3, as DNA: TGTGCCAGCAGTATAGGCAGGAGCTCCTACGAGCAGTACTTC. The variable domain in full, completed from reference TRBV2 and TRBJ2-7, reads EPEVTQTPSHQVTQMGQEVILRCVPISNHLYFYWYRQILGQKVEFLVSFYNNEISEKSEIFDDQFSVERPDGSNFTLKIRSTKLEDSAMYFCASSIGRSSYEQYFGPGTRLTVT.

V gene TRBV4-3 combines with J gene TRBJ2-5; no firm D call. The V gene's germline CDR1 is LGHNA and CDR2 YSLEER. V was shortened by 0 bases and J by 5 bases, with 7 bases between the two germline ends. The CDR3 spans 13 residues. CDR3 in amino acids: CASSQDVTETQYF. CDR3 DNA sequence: TGCGCCAGCAGCCAAGATGTTACGGAGACCCAGTACTTC.

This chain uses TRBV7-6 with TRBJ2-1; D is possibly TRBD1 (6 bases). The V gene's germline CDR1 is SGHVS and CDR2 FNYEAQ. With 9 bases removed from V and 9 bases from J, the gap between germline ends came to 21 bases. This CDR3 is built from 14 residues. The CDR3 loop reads CASRRTAEVGEQFF. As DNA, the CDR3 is TGTGCCAGTCGCCGGACAGCGGAGGTTGGTGAGCAGTTCTTC.

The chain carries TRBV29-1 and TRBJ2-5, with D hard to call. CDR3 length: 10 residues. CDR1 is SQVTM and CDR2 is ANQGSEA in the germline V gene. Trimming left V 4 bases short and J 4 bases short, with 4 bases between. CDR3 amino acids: CSVVGETQYF. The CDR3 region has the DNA TGCAGCGTTGTTGGAGAGACCCAGTACTTC.

CDR3 bases: TGTGCCTGTAACCCCCTGGGGGTTCCCTCAACTAATGAAAAACTGTTTTTT. Its protein product is CACNPLGVPSTNEKLFF. The genes are TRBV30 and TRBJ1-4; possible D gene TRBD1, 5 bases. The CDR3 has 17 amino acids. The germline V and J ends were trimmed by 6 bases and 0 bases, with 20 bases remaining between them. Germline V gene data show CDR1 as GTSNPN and CDR2 as SVGIG (reference sequence).

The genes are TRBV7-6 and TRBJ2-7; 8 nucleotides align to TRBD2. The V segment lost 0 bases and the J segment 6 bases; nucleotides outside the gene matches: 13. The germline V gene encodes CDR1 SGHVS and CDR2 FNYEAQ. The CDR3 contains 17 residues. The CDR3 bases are TGTGCCAGCAGCTTAGCTAACCCCGGGGGGGTTAACCGCGAGCAGTACTTC. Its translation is CASSLANPGGVNREQYF.

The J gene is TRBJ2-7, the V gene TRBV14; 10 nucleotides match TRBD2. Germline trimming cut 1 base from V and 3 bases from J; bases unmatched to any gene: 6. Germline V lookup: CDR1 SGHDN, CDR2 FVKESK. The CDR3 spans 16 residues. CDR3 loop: CASSQGRTSGSYEQYF. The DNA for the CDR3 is TGTGCCAGCAGCCAAGGCCGGACTAGCGGAAGCTACGAGCAGTACTTC.

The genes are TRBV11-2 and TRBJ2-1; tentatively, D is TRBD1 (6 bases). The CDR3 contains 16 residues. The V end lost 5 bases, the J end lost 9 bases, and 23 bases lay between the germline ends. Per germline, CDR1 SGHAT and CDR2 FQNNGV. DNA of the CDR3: TGTGCCAGCAGCCCACAGGGAGACAAGGGGCTCGGTGAGCAGTTCTTC. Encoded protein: CASSPQGDKGLGEQFF.

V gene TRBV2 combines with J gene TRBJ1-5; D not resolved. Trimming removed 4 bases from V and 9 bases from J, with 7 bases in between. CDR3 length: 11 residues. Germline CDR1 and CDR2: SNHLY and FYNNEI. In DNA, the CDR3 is TGTGCCAGCAGTGGAGGGATGCCCCAGCATTTT. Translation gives CASSGGMPQHF.

CDR3 amino acids: CASSLLRTGVVDEQYF. The CDR3 DNA follows: TGCGCCAGCAGCTTGCTGCGGACAGGGGTCGTCGACGAGCAGTACTTC. The rearrangement uses TRBV5-1 and TRBJ2-7, with 9 bases identical to TRBD1. The J segment lost 5 bases and the V segment lost 1 base, leaving 10 bases of the junction unmatched. The germline CDR1 and CDR2 sequences are SGHRS and YFSETQ. The CDR3 runs 16 residues.

CDR3 nucleotide sequence: TGTGCCAGCAGTTTATCGGGACGCTGGGACTACGAGCAGTACTTC. Translated: CASSLSGRWDYEQYF. This rearrangement joins TRBV28 to TRBJ2-7; possibly TRBD1 or TRBD2 for D (5 bases each). Trimming left V 1 base short and J 3 bases short, with 13 bases between. CDR1 MDHEN and CDR2 SYDVKM come from the germline V gene. The CDR3 loop spans 15 amino acids.

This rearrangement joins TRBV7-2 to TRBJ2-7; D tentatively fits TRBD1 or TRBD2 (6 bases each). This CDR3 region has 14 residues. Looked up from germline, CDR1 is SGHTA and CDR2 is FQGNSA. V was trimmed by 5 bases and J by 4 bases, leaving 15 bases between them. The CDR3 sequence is CASSADPGAYEQYF. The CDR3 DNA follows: TGTGCCAGCAGCGCAGACCCGGGGGCTTACGAGCAGTACTTC.

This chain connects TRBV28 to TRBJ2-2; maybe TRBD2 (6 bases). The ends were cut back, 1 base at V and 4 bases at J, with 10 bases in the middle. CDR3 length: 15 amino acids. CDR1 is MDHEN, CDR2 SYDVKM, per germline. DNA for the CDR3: TGTGCCAGCAGTTTATCGGGAGCTATCACCGGGGAGCTGTTTTTT. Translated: CASSLSGAITGELFF.

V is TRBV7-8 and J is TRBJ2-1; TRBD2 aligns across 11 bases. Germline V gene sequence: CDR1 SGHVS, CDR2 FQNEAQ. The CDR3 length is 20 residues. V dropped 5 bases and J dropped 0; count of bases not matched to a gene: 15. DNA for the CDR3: TGTGCCAGCAGCCTCCAACTAGCGGGAGTCCGGAATAGCTCCTACAATGAGCAGTTCTTC. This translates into CASSLQLAGVRNSSYNEQFF.

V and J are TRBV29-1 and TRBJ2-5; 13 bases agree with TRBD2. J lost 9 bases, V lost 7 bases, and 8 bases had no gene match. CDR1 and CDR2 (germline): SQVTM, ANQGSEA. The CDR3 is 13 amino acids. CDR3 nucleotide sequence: TGCAGCGCACGGACTAGCGGGAGAAATGCCCAGTACTTC. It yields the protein CSARTSGRNAQYF.

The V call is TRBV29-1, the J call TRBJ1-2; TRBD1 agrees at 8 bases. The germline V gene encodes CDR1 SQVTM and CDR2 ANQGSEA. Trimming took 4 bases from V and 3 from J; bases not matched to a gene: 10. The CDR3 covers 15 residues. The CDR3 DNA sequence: TGCAGCGTTGGGTTCTCCAGGGGGCGCGACTATGGCTACACCTTC. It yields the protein CSVGFSRGRDYGYTF.

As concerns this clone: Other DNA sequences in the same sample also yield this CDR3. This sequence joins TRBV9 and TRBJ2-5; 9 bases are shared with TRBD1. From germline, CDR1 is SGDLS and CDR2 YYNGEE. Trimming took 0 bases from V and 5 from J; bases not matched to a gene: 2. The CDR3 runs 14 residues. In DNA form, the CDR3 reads TGTGCCAGCAGCGTAGCAGGGACAGGGGAGACCCAGTACTTC. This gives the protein CASSVAGTGETQYF.

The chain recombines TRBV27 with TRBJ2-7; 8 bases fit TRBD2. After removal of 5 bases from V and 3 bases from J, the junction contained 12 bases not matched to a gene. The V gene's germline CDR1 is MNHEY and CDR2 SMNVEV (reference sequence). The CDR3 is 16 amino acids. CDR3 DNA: TGTGCCAGCAGTCCCTTGGGTAGCGGGACTTTCTACGAGCAGTACTTC. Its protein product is CASSPLGSGTFYEQYF.

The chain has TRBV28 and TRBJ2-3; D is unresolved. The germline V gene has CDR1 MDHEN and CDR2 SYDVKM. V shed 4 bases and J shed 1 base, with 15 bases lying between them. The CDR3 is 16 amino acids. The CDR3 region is CASSSVLALRTDTQYF. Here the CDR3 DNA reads TGTGCCAGCAGTTCGGTTTTAGCTCTCCGCACAGATACGCAGTATTTT. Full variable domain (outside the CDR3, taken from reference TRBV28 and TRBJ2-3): DVKVTQSSRYLVKRTGEKVFLECVQDMDHENMFWYRQDPGLGLRLIYFSYDVKMKEKGDIPEGYSVSREKKERFSLILESASTNQTSMYLCASSSVLALRTDTQYFGPGTRLTVL.

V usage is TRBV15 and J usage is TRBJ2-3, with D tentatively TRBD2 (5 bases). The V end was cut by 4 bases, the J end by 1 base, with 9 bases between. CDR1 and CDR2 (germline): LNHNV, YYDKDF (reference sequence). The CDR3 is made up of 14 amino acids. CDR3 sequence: CATSNLAGTDTQYF. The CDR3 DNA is TGTGCCACCAGCAACCTAGCCGGCACAGATACGCAGTATTTT.